This TCR beta chain was obtained from a study of T cell responses to AZD1222 COVID-19 vaccine. Looking at the study overall: Pooled together were second doses at about 4 or about 12 weeks.

As to this clone: Antigen specificity is unknown.

Germline V gives CDR1 SEHNR, CDR2 FQNEAQ (reference sequence). The CDR3 spans 15 residues. Trimming took off 2 bases at V and 3 bases at J, with 13 bases between the two ends. General study findings and limits: Spike-specific TCR breadth rose after two AZD1222 doses, and depth rose as well. Nearly half of the spike-specific TCRs reportedly recognize variant regions that carry no mutations. Spike was spanned by vaccine-associated CD4 TCRs, with dominance at 160-218 and 743-854.

Assay used: immunoSEQ multiplex PCR; TCRdb lists only in-frame clones, some missing. The sample contains approximately 150,000 clones, 85% to 90% of which appear only once. Sequences were derived from peripheral blood, sampled on day 0 of AZD1222 vaccination. The chain carries TRBV7-9 and TRBJ2-5, with D possibly matching TRBD1 (6 bases). The receptor was isolated from an adult in good health. The CDR3 nucleotides are TGTGCCAGCAGCTTACCGAAAACAGGGAAAGAGACCCAGTACTTC. Its translation: CASSLPKTGKETQYF.